This T cell receptor (beta chain) was sequenced during a study of T cell responses to AZD1222 COVID-19 vaccine. The table came from immunoSEQ multiplex PCR; TCRdb's copy has only in-frame clones and leaves some out. The table has under 150,000 clones, roughly 90% seen once; the top ten hold over 3%. As for this clone: Its matching antigen is unknown.

Whole-study results and caveats: The sample set comprised mostly white British donors with more females, and clonal diversity was possibly underestimated.

V lost 3 bases to trimming and J lost 7 bases, with 12 bases between them. The CDR3 contains 13 residues. From germline, CDR1 is SGDLS and CDR2 YYNGEE. The clonotype comes from an adult in good health. The sample here was peripheral blood, taken on day 0 of AZD1222 vaccination. This chain links TRBV9 with TRBJ2-3, with a possible D match to TRBD2 (6 bases). In DNA form, the CDR3 reads TGTGCCAGCAGCGCCGGGACTTCCAATACGCAGTATTTT. Protein sequence: CASSAGTSNTQYF.